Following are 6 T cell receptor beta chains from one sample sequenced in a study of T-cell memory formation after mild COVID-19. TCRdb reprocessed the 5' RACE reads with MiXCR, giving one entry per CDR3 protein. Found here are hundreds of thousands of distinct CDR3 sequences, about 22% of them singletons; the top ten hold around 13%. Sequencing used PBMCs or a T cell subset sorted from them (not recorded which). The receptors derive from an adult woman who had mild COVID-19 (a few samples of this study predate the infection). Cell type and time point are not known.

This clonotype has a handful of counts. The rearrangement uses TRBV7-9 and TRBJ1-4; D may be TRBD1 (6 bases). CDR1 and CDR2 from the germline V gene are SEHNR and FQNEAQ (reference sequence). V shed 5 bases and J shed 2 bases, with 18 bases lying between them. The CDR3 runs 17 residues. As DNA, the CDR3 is TGTGCCAGCAGCCCCGGAGTGAGGGGGGACACTAATGAAAAACTGTTTTTT. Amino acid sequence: CASSPGVRGDTNEKLFF.

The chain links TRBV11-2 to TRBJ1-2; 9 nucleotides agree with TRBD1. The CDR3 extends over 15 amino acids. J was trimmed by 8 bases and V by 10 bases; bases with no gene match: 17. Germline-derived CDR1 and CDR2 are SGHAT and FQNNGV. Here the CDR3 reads CATVGTGPSFVGYTF. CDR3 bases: TGTGCCACCGTGGGGACAGGGCCATCGTTTGTGGGCTACACCTTC.

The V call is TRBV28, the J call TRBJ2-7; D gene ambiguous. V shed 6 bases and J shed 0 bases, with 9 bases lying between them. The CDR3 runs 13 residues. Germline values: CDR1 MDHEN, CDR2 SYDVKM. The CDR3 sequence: CASRGFNSYEQYF. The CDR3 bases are TGTGCCAGCAGGGGGTTTAACTCCTACGAGCAGTACTTC. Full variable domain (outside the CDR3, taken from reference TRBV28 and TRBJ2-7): DVKVTQSSRYLVKRTGEKVFLECVQDMDHENMFWYRQDPGLGLRLIYFSYDVKMKEKGDIPEGYSVSREKKERFSLILESASTNQTSMYLCASRGFNSYEQYFGPGTRLTVT.

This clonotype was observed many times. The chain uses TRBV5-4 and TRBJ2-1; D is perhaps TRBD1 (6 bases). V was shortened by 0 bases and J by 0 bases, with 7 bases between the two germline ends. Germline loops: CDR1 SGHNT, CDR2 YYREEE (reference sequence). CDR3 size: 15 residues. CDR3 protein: CASSLEGGSYNEQFF. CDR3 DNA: TGTGCCAGCAGCTTGGAAGGGGGCTCCTACAATGAGCAGTTCTTC.

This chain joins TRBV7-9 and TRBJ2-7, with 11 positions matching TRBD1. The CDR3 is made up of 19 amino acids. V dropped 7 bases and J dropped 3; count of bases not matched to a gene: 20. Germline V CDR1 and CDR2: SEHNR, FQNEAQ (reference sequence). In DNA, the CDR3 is TGTGCCAGCAACCGAAACCGGGACAGGGGGTCTCTTAGGGACTACGAGCAGTACTTC. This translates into CASNRNRDRGSLRDYEQYF.

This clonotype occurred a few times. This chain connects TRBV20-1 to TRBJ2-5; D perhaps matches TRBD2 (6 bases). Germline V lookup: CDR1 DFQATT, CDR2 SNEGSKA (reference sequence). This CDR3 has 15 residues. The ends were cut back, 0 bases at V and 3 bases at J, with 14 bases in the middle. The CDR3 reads CSARDMRGLKETQYF. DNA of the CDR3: TGCAGTGCTAGAGATATGCGAGGACTAAAAGAGACCCAGTACTTC.